The 27 T cell receptor beta chains below all came from one sample that was sequenced in a study of shared clonotypes between healthy human individuals. Sequenced by immunoSEQ multiplex PCR; TCRdb stores in-frame clones only, minus some. The table has some 490,000 clones, about 85% seen once. The sequenced sample was PBMCs. All receptors come from a woman between 40 and 50 years old in good health. Some clones in this sample may be carry-over from other donors' samples.

V and J are TRBV27 and TRBJ2-3; 14 nucleotides align to TRBD2. This CDR3 has 17 amino acids. J lost 2 bases, V lost 3 bases, and 4 bases had no gene match. CDR1 and CDR2 from the germline V gene are MNHEY and SMNVEV (reference sequence). The CDR3 DNA reads as TGTGCCAGCAGTTTCCGACTAGCGGGAGGGTCCACAGATACGCAGTATTTT. Protein: CASSFRLAGGSTDTQYF.

Notes on this clone: This likely stems from a read error, as it lies one base from a far larger clone. For the CDR3, the DNA is TGTGCCAGCAGCTTAGCGGTGAGAACAGGGAGACTGGGGTCCTACGAGCAGTACTTC. Its protein product is CASSLAVRTGRLGSYEQYF. This chain connects TRBV7-9 to TRBJ2-7, with a possible D match to TRBD1 (6 bases). The CDR3 length is 19 residues. CDR1 is SEHNR and CDR2 is FQNEAQ in the germline V gene (reference sequence). V lost 0 bases and J lost 1, with 22 bases in between.

The chain has TRBV29-1 and TRBJ2-5; 7 bases fit TRBD1. The CDR3 has 12 amino acids. CDR1 and CDR2 from the germline V gene are SQVTM and ANQGSEA. Trimming cost V 8 bases and J 1 base; bases outside gene matches: 4. Here the CDR3 reads CSTWDSQETQYF. The CDR3, as DNA: TGCAGCACTTGGGACAGCCAAGAGACCCAGTACTTC.

This clone turned up a few times. The chain uses TRBV5-1 and TRBJ2-5; weak D call: TRBD2 (5 bases). Germline V gives CDR1 SGHRS, CDR2 YFSETQ. The CDR3 spans 13 residues. Trimming took off 0 bases at V and 4 bases at J, with 7 bases between the two ends. In DNA, the CDR3 is TGCGCCAGCAGCTTGGATGCGGGAGAGACCCAGTACTTC. Amino acids: CASSLDAGETQYF.

This clone came up once. V gene TRBV6-1 combines with J gene TRBJ1-4; D unresolved. Germline CDR1 and CDR2: MNHNS and SASEGT. Trimming removed 11 bases at V and 0 bases at J, with 10 bases between. This CDR3 region has 13 residues. CDR3 amino acids: CAVATATNEKLFF. DNA for the CDR3: TGTGCCGTTGCGACCGCAACTAATGAAAAACTGTTTTTT.

The chain employs TRBV5-4 and TRBJ1-1; D not certain. The CDR3 extends over 13 amino acids. Trimming pared 2 bases from V and 1 base from J, leaving 6 bases between. Germline loops: CDR1 SGHNT, CDR2 YYREEE (reference sequence). The CDR3 DNA follows: TGTGCCAGCAGCTTTGACGGGAACACTGAAGCTTTCTTT. Amino acid sequence: CASSFDGNTEAFF.

Remarks on this clone: One end of the junction varies from germline; a read error may be responsible. The chain links TRBV18 to TRBJ1-4; D call uncertain. The CDR3 length is 15 residues. The germline gives CDR1 KGHSH, CDR2 LQKENI. CDR3 amino acids: CASSPPIDRGEKLFF. In nucleotides, the CDR3 is TGTGCCAGCTCTCCACCGATCGACCGAGGGGAAAAACTGTTTTTT.

A few counts support this clone. CDR3 in amino acids: CASSPPGAMNTEAFF. DNA for the CDR3: TGTGCCAGCTCACCACCAGGGGCAATGAACACTGAAGCTTTCTTT. The V call is TRBV18, the J call TRBJ1-1; possible D gene TRBD1, 5 bases. The V gene's germline CDR1 is KGHSH and CDR2 LQKENI. There are 15 residues in the CDR3. Trimming left V 0 bases short and J 0 bases short, with 8 bases between.

The chain uses TRBV10-3 and TRBJ2-7; 12 bases map to TRBD2. The CDR3 has 14 amino acids. Germline assignment: CDR1 ENHRY and CDR2 SYGVKD. Trimming took 7 bases from V and 4 from J; bases not matched to a gene: 5. CDR3 sequence (DNA): TGTGCCATCACCCCGACTAGCGGGAGTTACGAGCAGTACTTC. Its protein product is CAITPTSGSYEQYF.

CDR3 sequence: CASSLTVPGGGELFF. As DNA, the CDR3 is TGTGCCAGCAGCTTAACCGTCCCAGGGGGCGGGGAGCTGTTTTTT. The chain joins TRBV7-3 to TRBJ2-2, with TRBD1 identical over 7 bases. Germline assignment: CDR1 SGHTA and CDR2 FQGTGA. The CDR3 has 15 residues. The trim removed 0 bases at V and 7 bases at J, leaving 5 bases unmatched.

The J gene is TRBJ2-5, the V gene TRBV4-2, with D unresolved. Looked up from germline, CDR1 is LGHNA and CDR2 is YNFKEQ. Trimming removed 1 base at V and 4 bases at J, with 13 bases between. The CDR3 is 15 residues long. The CDR3 coding sequence is TGTGCCAGCAGCCAAGGTACCGCGTCCCGAGAGACCCAGTACTTC. Translated: CASSQGTASRETQYF.

This clone was observed a few times. The chain uses TRBV30 and TRBJ2-2, with TRBD2 identical over 10 bases. J gave up 6 bases and V 0 bases, and 4 bases lay outside the gene matches. This CDR3 spans 15 amino acids. Germline CDR1 is GTSNPN and CDR2 is SVGIG (reference sequence). CDR3 nucleotides: TGTGCCTGGAGTGTATACCTAGCGGGAGCCGGGGAGCTGTTTTTT. Translating it yields CAWSVYLAGAGELFF.

The table lists this clone with many counts. Within the sample, other DNA sequences also encode this same CDR3. This chain joins TRBV15 and TRBJ2-3; a possible D gene is TRBD1 (6 bases). From germline, CDR1 is LNHNV and CDR2 YYDKDF (reference sequence). The germline V and J ends were trimmed by 3 bases and 0 bases, with 19 bases remaining between them. The CDR3 covers 18 residues. CDR3 protein: CATSRKLTGLGSTDTQYF. CDR3 nucleotide sequence: TGTGCCACCAGCAGGAAACTGACAGGACTCGGGAGCACAGATACGCAGTATTTT.

This chain links TRBV6-5 with TRBJ2-7; D gene ambiguous. Germline CDR1 and CDR2: MNHEY and SVGAGI. The CDR3 runs 12 residues. Trimming removed 4 bases from V and 9 bases from J, with 13 bases in between. The CDR3 sequence is CASSSTDRRQYF. The CDR3 nucleotides are TGTGCCAGCAGTTCCACCGACCGCCGGCAGTACTTC.

CDR3 protein: CASSTGLAGEGGELFF. CDR3 nucleotide sequence: TGTGCCAGCAGCACGGGACTAGCGGGAGAGGGCGGGGAGCTGTTTTTT. The rearrangement links TRBV9 to TRBJ2-2, with 14 bases that match TRBD2. The CDR3 loop spans 16 amino acids. From germline, CDR1 is SGDLS and CDR2 YYNGEE. The trim removed 4 bases at V and 7 bases at J, leaving 6 bases unmatched.

This chain uses TRBV6-1 with TRBJ2-3; D not certain. CDR1 is MNHNS and CDR2 is SASEGT in the germline V gene. Deletions cut 4 bases from V and 0 bases from J, with 17 bases between. CDR3 size: 17 residues. The CDR3 coding sequence is TGTGCCAGCAGTGGGCGAGGACCGGCAGCTAGCACAGATACGCAGTATTTT. The encoded protein is CASSGRGPAASTDTQYF.

In the case of this clone: With only one base between it and a far larger clone, this is likely a read error. This sample also contains other DNA sequences that code for the same CDR3. The gene calls are TRBV28 and TRBJ1-3; D is unresolved. V was clipped by 1 base and J by 0 bases, with 19 bases between them. The CDR3 length is 19 residues. CDR1 is MDHEN, CDR2 SYDVKM, per germline. The CDR3 protein is CASSLSLPGGVGSGNTIYF. As DNA, the CDR3 is TGTGCCAGCAGTTTATCATTGCCTGGCGGGGTAGGCTCTGGAAACACCATATATTTT.

Written as DNA, the CDR3 is TGTGCCAGCAGCCAAGATCTCGTGCGGGATAGGGGCTACGAGCAGTACTTC. This sequence encodes CASSQDLVRDRGYEQYF. V is TRBV4-2 and J is TRBJ2-7; D might be TRBD2 (6 bases). The V end lost 0 bases, the J end lost 3 bases, and 18 bases lay between the germline ends. CDR3 size: 17 residues. Germline V gene data show CDR1 as LGHNA and CDR2 as YNFKEQ.

This clone was picked up one time. The genes are TRBV12-5 and TRBJ2-7; 8 bases match TRBD2. With V trimmed by 2 bases and J by 1 base, 4 bases remained unmatched. Germline CDR1 and CDR2: LGHNT and FRNRAP. This CDR3 has 15 amino acids. CDR3 sequence reads: CASGLPLAESYEQYF. The CDR3 nucleotides read TGTGCTAGTGGTTTGCCACTAGCGGAATCCTACGAGCAGTACTTC.

The chain employs TRBV27 and TRBJ2-7; the match to TRBD1 covers 8 bases. The CDR3 spans 15 residues. The V and J ends lost 2 bases and 6 bases, in that order; junction bases with no gene match: 9. Germline CDR1 and CDR2: MNHEY and SMNVEV (reference sequence). In DNA form, the CDR3 reads TGTGCCAGCAGTTTAGGAGGACAGGGAATCCGCGAGCAGTACTTC. The encoded protein is CASSLGGQGIREQYF.

The gene calls are TRBV30 and TRBJ1-2; D is unresolved. With 3 bases removed from V and 0 bases from J, the gap between germline ends came to 8 bases. Germline loops: CDR1 GTSNPN, CDR2 SVGIG (reference sequence). This CDR3 is 13 amino acids long. In DNA form, the CDR3 reads TGTGCCTGGAGCCCCCCTTCTAACTATGGCTACACCTTC. Translation: CAWSPPSNYGYTF.

In this sample, this clone turned up a few times. This chain uses TRBV5-1 with TRBJ2-5; TRBD2 agrees at 9 bases. The tail of the sequence fits TRBJ2-7 better, so the J call may be wrong. The CDR3 length is 15 residues. Germline loops: CDR1 SGHRS, CDR2 YFSETQ. CDR3 sequence: CASSSGLALSYEQYF. DNA for the CDR3: TGCGCCAGCAGCTCCGGACTAGCGTTATCCTACGAGCAGTACTTC.

A remark on this clone: Given a far larger clone just one base away, this is likely a sequencing read error. The chain recombines TRBV29-1 with TRBJ1-2; 8 bases align to TRBD1. Germline V gene sequence: CDR1 SQVTM, CDR2 ANQGSEA. This CDR3 is built from 16 residues. In DNA, the CDR3 is TGCAGAGTTGAGGGGGTCAGGGGGCGCGCAAACTATGGCTACACCTTC. This gives the protein CRVEGVRGRANYGYTF.

As to this clone: With only one base between it and a far larger clone, this is likely a read error. This chain uses TRBV6-6 with TRBJ1-1; perhaps TRBD1 as D (5 bases). This CDR3 spans 13 amino acids. CDR1 and CDR2 (germline): MNHNY, SVGAGI (reference sequence). With 6 bases removed from V and 1 base from J, the gap between germline ends came to 9 bases. The CDR3 sequence is CASSTTENTEAFF. CDR3 bases: TGTGCCAGCAGCACGACAGAGAACACTGAAGCTTTCTTT.

As concerns this clone: This probably arose from a read error, given a far larger clone one base away. Other DNA variants within this sample encode the same CDR3. The chain joins TRBV30 to TRBJ2-5, with D possibly TRBD1 on 6 matching bases. The V gene lost 5 bases and the J gene lost 11 bases, with 18 bases spanning the gap. Germline CDR1 is GTSNPN and CDR2 is SVGIG (reference sequence). This CDR3 has 12 residues. The CDR3 here is CAWEGEIGEQYF. The CDR3 DNA reads as TGTGCCTGGGAGGGGGAAATTGGAGAGCAGTACTTC.

For the CDR3, the DNA is TGTGCCAGCTCAATACGGGGTTCAGATCAGCCCCAGCATTTT. The encoded protein is CASSIRGSDQPQHF. The chain uses TRBV18 and TRBJ1-5; D gene ambiguous. V dropped 5 bases and J dropped 5 bases, with 13 bases sitting between them. The CDR3 is 14 residues long. CDR1 and CDR2 (germline): KGHSH, LQKENI.

The chain links TRBV7-9 to TRBJ2-7; 8 bases match TRBD1. The CDR3 is made up of 14 amino acids. Germline V gene lookup returns CDR1 SEHNR and CDR2 FQNEAQ (reference sequence). With V trimmed by 5 bases and J by 0 bases, 3 bases remained unmatched. CDR3 in amino acids: CASSRTGPSYEQYF. The CDR3 DNA sequence: TGTGCCAGCAGCCGGACAGGGCCCTCCTACGAGCAGTACTTC.